The entry below describes one TCR beta chain. The antigen remains undetermined. TCRdb's copy holds only in-frame clones and misses some; the assay was immunoSEQ multiplex PCR. Among around 120,000 clones listed, 80% to 95% were seen once. The sample comes from a study of T cell responses to AZD1222 COVID-19 vaccine. Study-wide points: Most donors were white British, females outnumbered males, and clonal diversity was possibly underestimated. Reports indicate that nearly half of spike-specific TCRs are directed at unmutated variant regions. Rises in breadth and depth of Spike-specific TCRs came after two AZD1222 doses.

Trimming shortened V by 3 bases and J by 9 bases, and 9 bases separated the two germline ends. Germline-derived CDR1 and CDR2 are LNHNV and YYDKDF (reference sequence). The CDR3 has 12 residues. Sequencing was performed on peripheral blood, taken 28 days after the second AZD1222 dose. This sequence originates from an adult who received the AZD1222 COVID-19 vaccine. The chain joins TRBV15 to TRBJ2-1, with D hard to call. CDR3 DNA sequence: TGTGCCACCAGCAGCCTTTTAGGTGAGCAGTTCTTC. Its protein is CATSSLLGEQFF. Drawing the rest from reference TRBV15 and TRBJ2-1, the complete variable domain is DAMVIQNPRYQVTQFGKPVTLSCSQTLNHNVMYWYQQKSSQAPKLLFHYYDKDFNNEADTPDNFQSRRPNTSFCFLDIRSPGLGDTAMYLCATSSLLGEQFFGPGTRLTVL.